Each of the 21 T cell receptor beta chains below was sequenced from the same sample in a study of T cell repertoires in cytomegalovirus infection. TCRdb recomputed calls from the reads with MiXCR, one row per CDR3 protein. The sample includes some 150,000 distinct CDR3 sequences, about a quarter seen only once; the top ten take about 10%. Sequencing was carried out using PBMCs. The source of these receptors is a human donor in good health (CMV status not recorded). Some clones in this sample may be carry-over from other donors' samples.

V usage is TRBV20-1 and J usage is TRBJ2-7, with D possibly being TRBD2 (6 bases). Germline assignment: CDR1 DFQATT and CDR2 SNEGSKA (reference sequence). Trimming left V 5 bases short and J 3 bases short, with 14 bases between. CDR3 length equals 13 residues. The CDR3 coding sequence is TGCAGTGCTGACCCGGCTAGCGTCTACGAGCAGTACTTC. It codes for CSADPASVYEQYF.

This clonotype was observed a few times. The CDR3 nucleotides read TGTGCCAGCAGTTACAAACAGGGGATCACTGAAGCTTTCTTT. Translated: CASSYKQGITEAFF. V is TRBV6-5 and J is TRBJ1-1, with 7 positions matching TRBD1. This CDR3 has 14 amino acids. Trimming cost V 2 bases and J 4 bases; bases outside gene matches: 4. The V gene's germline CDR1 is MNHEY and CDR2 SVGAGI.

V and J are TRBV7-6 and TRBJ1-1; D remains unclear. Trimming left V 5 bases short and J 6 bases short, with 13 bases between. The CDR3 is 13 residues long. Germline V CDR1 and CDR2: SGHVS, FNYEAQ. The CDR3 loop is CASSHQRSAEAFF. As DNA, the CDR3 is TGTGCCAGCAGCCATCAGCGGAGCGCTGAAGCTTTCTTT.

This clonotype has only a few counts. The rearrangement uses TRBV2 and TRBJ1-4; D is perhaps TRBD1 (6 bases). The CDR3 length is 15 residues. V was cut by 9 bases and J by 0 bases, with 14 bases left in between. CDR1 SNHLY and CDR2 FYNNEI come from the germline V gene. The CDR3 loop is CASSDRTSTNEKLFF. The CDR3 coding sequence is TGTGCCAGTTCGGACAGAACCTCAACTAATGAAAAACTGTTTTTT.

This clonotype was observed many times. This chain links TRBV7-9 with TRBJ2-2, with 9 bases identical to TRBD1. V trimming: 5 bases; J trimming: 5 bases; junction bases outside the gene matches: 6. Looked up from germline, CDR1 is SEHNR and CDR2 is FQNEAQ (reference sequence). The CDR3 covers 15 residues. The DNA for the CDR3 is TGTGCCAGCAGCCCCCTGGGACAGGGAACCGGGGAGCTGTTTTTT. Its translation: CASSPLGQGTGELFF.

This clonotype was seen a handful of times. The chain uses TRBV7-9 and TRBJ2-1; unclear D gene. Trimming cost V 4 bases and J 0 bases, with 7 bases left between them. CDR3 size: 14 residues. Germline-derived CDR1 and CDR2 are SEHNR and FQNEAQ (reference sequence). CDR3 DNA: TGTGCCAGCAGCTCTCTGAGCTCCTACAATGAGCAGTTCTTC. This translates into CASSSLSSYNEQFF.

The rearrangement joins TRBV2 to TRBJ2-7; 13 nucleotides agree with TRBD2. CDR1 and CDR2 (germline): SNHLY, FYNNEI. V dropped 6 bases and J dropped 2; count of bases not matched to a gene: 1. This CDR3 is built from 14 residues. CDR3 loop: CASRGLAGPYEQYF. For the CDR3, the DNA is TGTGCCAGCAGGGGACTAGCGGGGCCCTACGAGCAGTACTTC.

This clonotype occurred many times. V and J are TRBV28 and TRBJ2-3; tentatively, D is TRBD2 (6 bases). CDR3 length: 13 amino acids. V shed 7 bases and J shed 4 bases, with 12 bases lying between them. Looked up from germline, CDR1 is MDHEN and CDR2 is SYDVKM. The CDR3: CASTLWRADTQYF. For the CDR3, the DNA is TGTGCCAGCACCCTCTGGAGGGCAGATACGCAGTATTTT.

J is TRBJ2-3 and V is TRBV12-3 or TRBV12-4; the match to TRBD2 covers 12 bases. The ends lost 5 bases at V and 4 bases at J; junction bases unmatched: 7. The CDR3 is 16 residues long. The CDR3 spells CASSQLAGGRADTQYF. DNA of the CDR3: TGTGCCAGCAGTCAACTAGCGGGGGGTAGGGCAGATACGCAGTATTTT.

The V call is TRBV2, the J call TRBJ1-1, with a weak D call TRBD1 (6 bases). The CDR3 is 15 residues long. CDR1 is SNHLY and CDR2 is FYNNEI in the germline V gene. The V end lost 5 bases, the J end lost 3 bases, and 16 bases lay between the germline ends. The CDR3 region has the DNA TGTGCCAGCAGTACGTGGAGGCAGGGGCACACTGAAGCTTTCTTT. Protein product: CASSTWRQGHTEAFF.

The rearrangement uses TRBV3-1 and TRBJ2-7; D uncertain. The CDR3 loop spans 15 amino acids. Germline V gene lookup returns CDR1 LGHDT and CDR2 YNNKEL (reference sequence). Trimming removed 0 bases at V and 3 bases at J, with 12 bases between. The CDR3 sequence: CASSQDGNSFYEQYF. In nucleotides, the CDR3 is TGTGCCAGCAGCCAAGATGGGAATTCCTTCTACGAGCAGTACTTC.

This clonotype was observed many times. The chain uses TRBV7-2 and TRBJ2-7; the D is unclear. Germline CDR1 SGHTA, CDR2 FQGNSA. Trimming removed 1 base from V and 3 bases from J, with 7 bases in between. This CDR3 is built from 13 residues. CDR3 region: CASSLGLDYEQYF. The CDR3 DNA is TGTGCCAGCAGCTTAGGGCTCGACTACGAGCAGTACTTC.

This chain joins TRBV29-1 and TRBJ2-7; D is undetermined. CDR3 size: 14 residues. Germline CDR1 and CDR2: SQVTM and ANQGSEA. Trimming took off 6 bases at V and 1 base at J, with 16 bases between the two ends. The CDR3: CSVRMSQVSYEQYF. DNA of the CDR3: TGCAGCGTGAGGATGAGTCAGGTGTCCTACGAGCAGTACTTC.

This clonotype was seen a few times. The chain links TRBV4-3 to TRBJ1-4; D is ambiguous. CDR3 size: 13 residues. Trimming took off 1 base at V and 8 bases at J, with 8 bases between the two ends. The V gene's germline CDR1 is LGHNA and CDR2 YSLEER. DNA of the CDR3: TGCGCCAGCAGCCAAGTCGCTGGAGAAAAACTGTTTTTT. Translation: CASSQVAGEKLFF.

CDR3 sequence (DNA): TGTGCCAGCAGTGAACAGGGGGCCGGCAATCAGCCCCAGCATTTT. The encoded protein is CASSEQGAGNQPQHF. The chain couples TRBV2 to TRBJ1-5, with 8 bases matching TRBD1. CDR3 length: 15 residues. Germline trimming cut 2 bases from V and 2 bases from J; bases unmatched to any gene: 2. Germline V lookup: CDR1 SNHLY, CDR2 FYNNEI.

Details on this clonotype: Possible read error: a much larger clone is one base away. The V and J genes are TRBV27 and TRBJ2-1, with TRBD2 as a possible D gene (5 bases). This CDR3 is built from 14 residues. CDR1 is MNHEY, CDR2 SMNVEV, per germline (reference sequence). V gave up 11 bases and J gave up 9 bases, with 23 bases separating them. CDR3 residues: CARWERHTVGEQFF. The CDR3 DNA reads as TGTGCCCGGTGGGAGAGACACACCGTGGGTGAGCAGTTCTTC.

The chain employs TRBV29-1 and TRBJ2-1; maybe TRBD2 (6 bases). Germline V CDR1 and CDR2: SQVTM, ANQGSEA. Trimming pared 7 bases from V and 9 bases from J, leaving 22 bases between. This CDR3 contains 14 residues. The CDR3 loop reads CSGKGLLRFGEQFF. The CDR3 nucleotides read TGCAGCGGAAAGGGACTCCTTAGGTTCGGTGAGCAGTTCTTC.

This clonotype was observed a few times. V and J are TRBV6-6 and TRBJ1-6, with 7 bases that match TRBD1. Germline loops: CDR1 MNHNY, CDR2 SVGAGI (reference sequence). The CDR3 contains 14 residues. V was clipped by 4 bases and J by 5 bases; unmatched bases: 2. The CDR3: CASSSGGNNSPLHF. CDR3 nucleotides: TGTGCCAGCAGTTCAGGGGGTAATAATTCACCCCTCCACTTT.

This clonotype was picked up many times. The rearrangement uses TRBV7-8 and TRBJ2-3; the D call may be TRBD1 or TRBD2 (5 bases each). CDR1 SGHVS and CDR2 FQNEAQ come from the germline V gene. The CDR3 loop spans 17 amino acids. The ends were cut back, 1 base at V and 4 bases at J, with 18 bases in the middle. The CDR3 nucleotides are TGTGCCAGCAGCTTAGTCGGGGCAGGGAAGATCGCAGATACGCAGTATTTT. Protein: CASSLVGAGKIADTQYF.

This clonotype was seen more than once but under ten times. This chain joins TRBV6-1 and TRBJ2-5; D might be TRBD2 (5 bases). Trimming left V 4 bases short and J 1 base short, with 10 bases between. This CDR3 region has 14 residues. Germline-derived CDR1 and CDR2 are MNHNS and SASEGT. The chain's CDR3 is CASSAGRVQETQYF. CDR3 nucleotide sequence: TGTGCCAGCAGTGCGGGGAGAGTCCAAGAGACCCAGTACTTC.

This clonotype was seen ten or more times. The V gene is TRBV7-9, the J gene TRBJ2-3; 8 bases line up with TRBD1. The CDR3 runs 16 residues. V lost 0 bases and J lost 5; bases outside the gene matches: 7. The germline V gene encodes CDR1 SEHNR and CDR2 FQNEAQ (reference sequence). CDR3 nucleotide sequence: TGTGCCAGCAGCTTAGCGCAGGGGGCCGTGGTAGATACGCAGTATTTT. This translates into CASSLAQGAVVDTQYF.